This T cell receptor (beta chain) was captured by sequencing in a study of response to subunit inactivated influenza vaccine. MiXCR was run by TCRdb on the RT-PCR reads, yielding one entry per CDR3 protein. The sample shows approximately 700,000 distinct CDR3 sequences, 14% of them seen only once. CDR1 and CDR2 (germline): SQVTM, ANQGSEA. The CDR3 loop spans 13 amino acids. The V end lost 6 bases, the J end lost 2 bases, and 13 bases lay between the germline ends. This clonotype was observed many times. The chain is built from TRBV29-1 and TRBJ1-2, with TRBD1 as a possible D gene (5 bases). This TCR came from a man aged 50 to 59 who received an inactivated influenza vaccine. This sample comprised PBMCs from blood, obtained 14 to 15 days before vaccination. The CDR3, as DNA: TGCAGCGTGGCAGGACACCCAAACTATGGCTACACCTTC. It codes for CSVAGHPNYGYTF. The entire variable domain, with the rest obtained from reference TRBV29-1 and TRBJ1-2, is as follows: SAVISQKPSRDICQRGTSLTIQCQVDSQVTMMFWYRQQPGQSLTLIATANQGSEATYESGFVIDKFPISRPNLTFSTLTVSNMSPEDSSIYLCSVAGHPNYGYTFGSGTRLTVV.